A single sample gave rise to the 21 T cell receptor beta chains below, sequenced in a study of cytomegalovirus exposure and HLA in healthy donors. The table came from immunoSEQ multiplex PCR; TCRdb's copy has only in-frame clones and leaves some out. The data contain under 400,000 clones, roughly 85% of them singletons. Input material: PBMCs. These receptors were obtained from a woman under 30 in good health and CMV-seronegative.

The chain couples TRBV28 to TRBJ1-4; tentative D call: TRBD1 (5 bases). Germline V gene sequence: CDR1 MDHEN, CDR2 SYDVKM. This CDR3 has 15 residues. V was shortened by 5 bases and J by 3 bases, with 13 bases between the two germline ends. Written as DNA, the CDR3 is TGTGCCAGCAGTCCGAGCAAAGGGGCTAATGAAAAACTGTTTTTT. This gives the protein CASSPSKGANEKLFF.

V is TRBV14 and J is TRBJ2-7; TRBD1 might be the D (5 bases). This CDR3 is built from 13 residues. V was cut by 4 bases and J by 7 bases, with 14 bases left in between. The germline CDR1 and CDR2 sequences are SGHDN and FVKESK. CDR3 nucleotides: TGTGCCAGCAGCCGAGTTCAGGGCTTGGAGCAGTACTTC. It encodes CASSRVQGLEQYF.

This rearrangement joins TRBV5-1 to TRBJ1-4, with D possibly being TRBD1 (5 bases). Germline V gene data show CDR1 as SGHRS and CDR2 as YFSETQ. The CDR3 runs 15 residues. Trimming removed 0 bases at V and 4 bases at J, with 10 bases between. CDR3: CASSLARGGNEKLFF. In nucleotides, the CDR3 is TGCGCCAGCAGCTTGGCCCGGGGGGGTAATGAAAAACTGTTTTTT. Combining the CDR3 with reference TRBV5-1 and TRBJ1-4 gives the whole variable domain KAGVTQTPRYLIKTRGQQVTLSCSPISGHRSVSWYQQTPGQGLQFLFEYFSETQRNKGNFPGRFSGRQFSNSRSEMNVSTLELGDSALYLCASSLARGGNEKLFFGSGTQLSVL.

The rearrangement uses TRBV27 and TRBJ2-3; 7 positions match TRBD2. Looked up from germline, CDR1 is MNHEY and CDR2 is SMNVEV (reference sequence). Germline trimming cut 2 bases from V and 3 bases from J; bases unmatched to any gene: 2. The CDR3 loop spans 14 amino acids. The CDR3 sequence: CASSLREGTDTQYF. The DNA for the CDR3 is TGTGCCAGCAGTTTAAGGGAGGGAACAGATACGCAGTATTTT.

The chain recombines TRBV18 with TRBJ1-5; TRBD1 matches 8 bases. Germline assignment: CDR1 KGHSH and CDR2 LQKENI. The CDR3 contains 18 residues. With V trimmed by 2 bases and J by 6 bases, 15 bases remained unmatched. The CDR3 DNA sequence: TGTGCCAGCTCACCAGGGGAGAAGGACAGGGTCCATCGTCAGCCCCAGCATTTT. Amino acids: CASSPGEKDRVHRQPQHF.

The chain combines TRBV5-1 with TRBJ2-3; 7 bases fit TRBD2. The V gene's germline CDR1 is SGHRS and CDR2 YFSETQ. The V segment lost 4 bases and the J segment 1 base; nucleotides outside the gene matches: 6. The CDR3 contains 15 residues. Here the CDR3 reads CASSPLAVRTDTQYF. DNA of the CDR3: TGCGCCAGCAGCCCCCTAGCGGTCCGCACAGATACGCAGTATTTT.

V and J are TRBV6-1 and TRBJ1-6, with TRBD1 matching over 8 bases. Unmatched junction bases numbered 9, after V lost 2 bases and J lost 9 bases. CDR3 length: 16 amino acids. Germline loops: CDR1 MNHNS, CDR2 SASEGT. CDR3 sequence: CASSERGGTGTSPLHF. The CDR3 DNA reads TGTGCCAGCAGTGAAAGGGGGGGGACAGGCACTTCACCCCTCCACTTT.

The chain combines TRBV19 with TRBJ1-3; no clear D gene. The CDR3 is made up of 13 amino acids. Trimming removed 8 bases from V and 4 bases from J, with 12 bases in between. CDR1 is LNHDA, CDR2 SQIVND, per germline (reference sequence). CDR3 bases: TGTGCCAGTGCCGAGGGCTTCGGAAACACCATATATTTT. It codes for CASAEGFGNTIYF.

A few counts support this clone. The rearrangement uses TRBV30 and TRBJ1-3; D gene uncertain. Trimming removed 2 bases from V and 14 bases from J, with 13 bases in between. The CDR3 contains 11 residues. Germline values: CDR1 GTSNPN, CDR2 SVGIG (reference sequence). As DNA, the CDR3 is TGTGCCTGGAGTAGGCAGGTTGGGCTATATTTT. Its protein is CAWSRQVGLYF.

The rearrangement uses TRBV30 and TRBJ2-1; 10 bases agree with TRBD2. CDR3 length equals 15 residues. Per germline, CDR1 GTSNPN and CDR2 SVGIG (reference sequence). Germline trimming cut 0 bases from V and 9 bases from J; bases unmatched to any gene: 8. Here the CDR3 reads CAWSVLSGRRSEQFF. The CDR3 coding sequence is TGTGCCTGGAGTGTACTTAGCGGGAGGAGGAGTGAGCAGTTCTTC.

The chain joins TRBV5-5 to TRBJ2-4; TRBD1 might be the D (6 bases). Germline CDR1 reads SGHKS; CDR2 reads YYEKEE (reference sequence). V lost 5 bases, J lost 6 bases, and 12 bases lay in between. This CDR3 spans 13 amino acids. The CDR3 nucleotides read TGTGCCAGCAGGCTAATAGGGGGAAACATTCAGTACTTC. Translated, it gives CASRLIGGNIQYF.

The chain employs TRBV4-1 and TRBJ1-3, with 8 bases matching TRBD1. Germline assignment: CDR1 MGHRA and CDR2 YSYEKL. The CDR3 runs 15 residues. The trim removed 3 bases at V and 4 bases at J, leaving 5 bases unmatched. This CDR3 reads CASSHLDREGNTIYF. The CDR3 DNA reads TGCGCCAGCAGCCACCTGGACAGGGAAGGAAACACCATATATTTT.

The chain couples TRBV25-1 to TRBJ1-1, with D perhaps TRBD1 (5 bases). Germline loops: CDR1 MGHDK, CDR2 SYGVNS. CDR3 length: 15 amino acids. V lost 2 bases and J lost 7, with 17 bases in between. This CDR3 is CASSEPQGTTGEAFF. The CDR3 nucleotides are TGTGCCAGCAGTGAACCCCAGGGAACGACCGGTGAAGCTTTCTTT. Full variable domain (missing parts from reference TRBV25-1 and TRBJ1-1): EADIYQTPRYLVIGTGKKITLECSQTMGHDKMYWYQQDPGMELHLIHYSYGVNSTEKGDLSSESTVSRIRTEHFPLTLESARPSHTSQYLCASSEPQGTTGEAFFGQGTRLTVV.

The chain employs TRBV28 and TRBJ2-7; 8 bases line up with TRBD2. In germline, CDR1 is MDHEN, CDR2 SYDVKM. The junction had 10 bases not matched to a gene; V was cut back by 6 bases and J by 6 bases. This CDR3 region has 14 residues. The CDR3 spells CASSTGTSSGEQYF. The DNA for the CDR3 is TGTGCCAGCAGCACAGGGACTAGTAGCGGCGAGCAGTACTTC.

V gene TRBV6-1 combines with J gene TRBJ1-4, with D possibly TRBD1 on 6 matching bases. In germline, CDR1 is MNHNS, CDR2 SASEGT. V shed 5 bases and J shed 8 bases, with 15 bases lying between them. This CDR3 has 14 residues. This CDR3 reads CASSPPTGLEKLFF. Here the CDR3 DNA reads TGTGCCAGCAGTCCCCCGACAGGTTTGGAAAAACTGTTTTTT.

This chain uses TRBV6-5 with TRBJ1-1; TRBD1 is a possible D gene (5 bases). Germline lookup yields CDR1 MNHEY and CDR2 SVGAGI. This CDR3 spans 14 amino acids. V was cut by 5 bases and J by 0 bases, with 10 bases left in between. The chain's CDR3 is CASSRSGMNTEAFF. The CDR3 coding sequence is TGTGCCAGCAGTCGATCAGGGATGAACACTGAAGCTTTCTTT.

This rearrangement joins TRBV2 to TRBJ1-2; 7 bases are a match to TRBD1. With V trimmed by 7 bases and J by 8 bases, 13 bases remained unmatched. The V gene's germline CDR1 is SNHLY and CDR2 FYNNEI. The CDR3 totals 14 residues. In DNA, the CDR3 is TGTGCCAGCAAAAGAGGAGAGGGGGCTTACGGCTACACCTTC. This translates into CASKRGEGAYGYTF. The full variable domain, with the rest looked up from reference TRBV2 and TRBJ1-2, is EPEVTQTPSHQVTQMGQEVILRCVPISNHLYFYWYRQILGQKVEFLVSFYNNEISEKSEIFDDQFSVERPDGSNFTLKIRSTKLEDSAMYFCASKRGEGAYGYTFGSGTRLTVV.

The chain couples TRBV6-5 to TRBJ1-2; possible D gene TRBD1, 6 bases. The V and J ends lost 10 bases and 2 bases respectively, with 14 bases between them. The germline CDR1 and CDR2 sequences are MNHEY and SVGAGI. The CDR3 runs to 13 residues. CDR3 sequence (DNA): TGTGCCATCAGGTCGGACAGCAACTATGGCTACACCTTC. Protein: CAIRSDSNYGYTF.

This clone was recorded only once. This chain links TRBV5-4 with TRBJ1-2; TRBD1 matches 7 bases. The ends lost 5 bases at V and 4 bases at J; junction bases unmatched: 11. Per the germline V gene, CDR1 is SGHNT and CDR2 is YYREEE (reference sequence). The CDR3 contains 15 residues. This CDR3 is CASRKGQEIPYGYTF. For the CDR3, the DNA is TGTGCCAGCAGAAAAGGACAGGAAATTCCCTATGGCTACACCTTC.

The rearrangement uses TRBV9 and TRBJ1-2; no firm D call. This CDR3 comprises 14 residues. Germline loops: CDR1 SGDLS, CDR2 YYNGEE. With 3 bases removed from V and 4 bases from J, the gap between germline ends came to 13 bases. The CDR3, as DNA: TGTGCCAGCAGCGACAAACAGATCCCCTATGGCTACACCTTC. It specifies CASSDKQIPYGYTF.

A remark on this clone: The sample has other DNA sequences that encode this CDR3 too. This chain connects TRBV19 to TRBJ1-1; D gene ambiguous. CDR1 is LNHDA, CDR2 SQIVND, per germline (reference sequence). The CDR3 spans 14 residues. Trimming pared 3 bases from V and 2 bases from J, leaving 10 bases between. The CDR3 loop is CASSITGANTEAFF. DNA for the CDR3: TGTGCCAGTAGTATTACTGGAGCAAACACTGAAGCTTTCTTT.